This T cell receptor (beta chain) was identified during a study of CD8 T cells in Susac syndrome. Sequencing of TCR beta drew on CD8+ and CD4+ T cells from blood. RNA, at about 0.45 to 1 ug, was reverse transcribed with random hexamers. Across 54 Vbeta and 13 Jbeta, TCR beta CDR3 was amplified with immunoSEQ multiplex PCR. Each CDR3 protein is one row after TCRdb ran MiXCR on the immunoSEQ multiplex PCR reads. The sample consists of around 130,000 distinct CDR3 sequences, nearly 95% of them appearing once. CDR1 and CDR2 from the germline V gene are SGHAT and FQNNGV. The CDR3 is 16 amino acids. V lost 5 bases and J lost 0; bases outside the gene matches: 9.

This TCR was sampled from a human donor in good health. V gene TRBV11-2 combines with J gene TRBJ2-5; 7 positions agree with TRBD2. The sequenced material came from CD4+ T cells from PBMCs. CDR3 bases: TGTGCCAGCAGCCCGGTATTCACTAGCGACCAAGAGACCCAGTACTTC. Protein sequence: CASSPVFTSDQETQYF.